This TCR beta chain originates from a study of shared clonotypes between healthy human individuals. In its sample, this clone was seen once. Naive CD8 cells comprised CD45RO-negative, CCR7-positively selected cells, excluding terminally differentiated effector memory CD45RA+ cells. This table comes from immunoSEQ multiplex PCR, and its TCRdb copy is limited to in-frame clones, with some not included. The table shows some 2,100,000 clones, with roughly 91% occurring only once. The CDR3 is 16 residues long. Per germline, CDR1 MDHEN and CDR2 SYDVKM. J was trimmed by 6 bases and V by 4 bases; bases with no gene match: 15.

This TCR was recovered from a man in his late teens or twenties in good health. Some clones in this sample may be carry-over from other donors' samples. The sample consisted of naive CD8+ T cells from PBMCs. The chain combines TRBV28 with TRBJ2-7; 7 nucleotides agree with TRBD2. In DNA, the CDR3 is TGTGCCAGCAGTTCCCGACTAGCCAGGTCCCCATTCGAGCAGTACTTC. Its protein is CASSSRLARSPFEQYF.